This paragraph reports one T cell receptor beta chain. Its matching antigen is unknown. This sample is part of a study of cytomegalovirus exposure and HLA in healthy donors. Study-level information: The roughly 130 validation repertoires were reported in a later analysis to have been generated on the same platform as the approximately 700 first-cohort repertoires. Whole-study results and caveats: The classifier reportedly diagnosed cytomegalovirus status with high specificity and sensitivity. 150 or so TCR beta chains were listed as cytomegalovirus-associated.

Trimming removed 6 bases from V and 9 bases from J; junction bases left unmatched: 8. Germline values: CDR1 WNHNN, CDR2 SYGVQD (reference sequence). This CDR3 contains 13 residues. TCRdb's table, derived via immunoSEQ multiplex PCR, lists solely in-frame clones and lacks some. The sample includes about 73,000 clones, around 94% of them seen just once. J is TRBJ1-2 and V is TRBV10-1, with 9 bases matching TRBD1. Sequenced: PBMCs. The clonotype originates from a woman aged 18 to 35 in good health and CMV-seropositive. The DNA for the CDR3 is TGCGCCAGCAGGGACAGGGGCTGTTTCTGCTACACCTTC. Translated, it gives CASRDRGCFCYTF.